This passage covers 5 T cell receptor beta chains from one sample sequenced in a study of type 1 and type 2 diabetes patients. Genomic DNA was the PCR template. Multiplex PCR with 30 forward and 13 reverse primers amplified the TCR beta CDR3. TCRdb reprocessed the multiplex PCR reads with MiXCR, giving one entry per CDR3 protein. This repertoire shows a few hundred thousand distinct CDR3 sequences, around 47% found once; its top ten account for roughly 15%. The source material was peripheral blood mononuclear cells (PBMCs). Source of these receptors: a man between 18 and 29 years old with type 2 diabetes.

In this sample, this clonotype turned up a few times. The V gene is TRBV2, the J gene TRBJ2-2, with D perhaps matching TRBD2 (7 bases). With 4 bases removed from V and 4 bases from J, the gap between germline ends came to 13 bases. From germline, CDR1 is SNHLY and CDR2 FYNNEI. CDR3 length: 15 residues. The CDR3 reads CASSGGGGGTGELFF. CDR3 DNA: TGTGCCAGCAGTGGGGGAGGGGGAGGCACCGGGGAGCTGTTTTTT.

This clonotype has only a few counts. This chain uses TRBV7-2 with TRBJ2-3; 12 bases align to TRBD2. In germline, CDR1 is SGHTA, CDR2 FQGNSA. CDR3 length: 18 amino acids. Trimming took 2 bases from V and 0 from J; bases not matched to a gene: 6. The CDR3 here is CASSLLAGGPSSTDTQYF. In DNA form, the CDR3 reads TGTGCCAGCAGCTTACTAGCGGGGGGGCCCTCTAGCACAGATACGCAGTATTTT.

The V call is TRBV29-1, the J call TRBJ2-7, with TRBD2 identical over 9 bases. CDR1 SQVTM and CDR2 ANQGSEA come from the germline V gene. Trimming at V came to 4 bases and at J to 8 bases, leaving 9 bases not matched to a gene. This CDR3 is built from 13 residues. The CDR3 reads CSVVGVAGAKQYF. The CDR3 DNA is TGCAGCGTTGTGGGGGTAGCGGGAGCTAAGCAGTACTTC.

The chain uses TRBV29-1 and TRBJ1-1, with a tentative D call TRBD1 (6 bases). V lost 6 bases to trimming and J lost 0 bases, with 11 bases between them. The CDR3 totals 13 residues. Germline-derived CDR1 and CDR2 are SQVTM and ANQGSEA. The CDR3, as DNA: TGCAGCGTGACGGGACAAATGAACACTGAAGCTTTCTTT. Its translation is CSVTGQMNTEAFF.

In its sample, this clonotype was seen once. The missing conserved phenylalanine or tryptophan at the end of this CDR3 makes a read error likely. This chain links TRBV7-8 with TRBJ1-2; D may be TRBD1 (5 bases). In germline, CDR1 is SGHVS, CDR2 FQNEAQ. The CDR3 consists of 17 residues. Trimming stripped 1 base from V and 4 bases from J, with 19 bases between. In nucleotides, the CDR3 is TGTGCCAGCAGCTTAGGGGCAGGGTCCCGGGGAGGCTATGGCTACACCCTC. It yields the protein CASSLGAGSRGGYGYTL.